A single sample is the source of the 12 T cell receptor beta chains below, sequenced in a study of T cell responses to AZD1222 COVID-19 vaccine. Here immunoSEQ multiplex PCR was the method, and the copy in TCRdb shows in-frame clones only, minus some. The profile shows roughly 120,000 clones, 85% to 95% of them singletons. The material sequenced was peripheral blood, taken 28 days after the second AZD1222 dose. These receptors were obtained from an adult who received the AZD1222 COVID-19 vaccine.

V is TRBV5-5 and J is TRBJ2-1; 7 bases are shared with TRBD2. The trim removed 5 bases at V and 4 bases at J, leaving 12 bases unmatched. The CDR3 is 16 residues long. Germline-derived CDR1 and CDR2 are SGHKS and YYEKEE (reference sequence). CDR3 amino acids: CASSHTSVRGYNEQFF. Written as DNA, the CDR3 is TGTGCCAGCAGTCATACTAGCGTCCGGGGGTACAATGAGCAGTTCTTC.

The chain is built from TRBV20-1 and TRBJ1-2, with a weak D call TRBD1 (6 bases). CDR1 and CDR2 (germline): DFQATT, SNEGSKA (reference sequence). Trimming took off 5 bases at V and 6 bases at J, with 7 bases between the two ends. CDR3 length: 10 residues. For the CDR3, the DNA is TGCAGTGCTCACAGGGATGGCTACACCTTC. This codes for CSAHRDGYTF.

This clone was counted only a few times. The rearrangement joins TRBV11-2 to TRBJ1-2; D possibly corresponds to TRBD1 (5 bases). The CDR3 has 14 residues. The germline CDR1 and CDR2 sequences are SGHAT and FQNNGV. Deletions cut 2 bases from V and 8 bases from J, with 15 bases between. In DNA, the CDR3 is TGTGCCAGCAGCTTAACTACAGGAGGACTCGGCTACACCTTC. Residues: CASSLTTGGLGYTF.

V is TRBV4-2 and J is TRBJ2-2; the D is unclear. V lost 5 bases and J 0 bases, leaving 13 bases between the germline ends. The V gene's germline CDR1 is LGHNA and CDR2 YNFKEQ. This CDR3 is built from 16 residues. CDR3 nucleotide sequence: TGTGCCAGCAGCGCTCGACTGGCCTCGAACACCGGGGAGCTGTTTTTT. As protein: CASSARLASNTGELFF.

The chain uses TRBV4-2 and TRBJ2-7; tentative D call: TRBD1 (7 bases). The CDR3 covers 16 residues. Trimming cost V 0 bases and J 1 base, with 13 bases left between them. Germline lookup yields CDR1 LGHNA and CDR2 YNFKEQ. The CDR3 nucleotides read TGTGCCAGCAGCCAAGATCGGGGGACAGCTTCCTACGAGCAGTACTTC. Amino acids: CASSQDRGTASYEQYF.

The CDR3 DNA follows: TGTGCCTGGAATTCCCGGAACACCGGGGAGCTGTTTTTT. Its translation is CAWNSRNTGELFF. This sequence joins TRBV30 and TRBJ2-2; D gene uncertain. CDR1 GTSNPN and CDR2 SVGIG come from the germline V gene (reference sequence). This CDR3 spans 13 amino acids. With 4 bases removed from V and 1 base from J, the gap between germline ends came to 7 bases.

The chain uses TRBV3-1 (or the pseudogene TRBV3-2) and TRBJ2-7; 8 nucleotides line up with TRBD1. In germline, CDR1 is LGHDT, CDR2 YNNKEL (reference sequence). This CDR3 spans 12 amino acids. V shed 4 bases and J 5 bases; nucleotides not matched to a gene: 1. The CDR3 here is CASSRTGNEQYF. The CDR3 region has the DNA TGTGCCAGCAGCCGGACAGGGAACGAGCAGTACTTC.

The rearrangement uses TRBV10-3 and TRBJ2-7; 9 positions match TRBD2. The V gene's germline CDR1 is ENHRY and CDR2 SYGVKD. The CDR3 is 17 amino acids. Trimming cost V 3 bases and J 2 bases; bases outside gene matches: 11. CDR3 coding DNA: TGTGCCATCAGTGATATCTTAGCGGGAGCCCCCACCTACGAGCAGTACTTC. Protein product: CAISDILAGAPTYEQYF.

The chain uses TRBV19 and TRBJ1-2; the D gene is possibly TRBD1 (5 bases). V was cut by 3 bases and J by 2 bases, with 13 bases left in between. Looked up from germline, CDR1 is LNHDA and CDR2 is SQIVND (reference sequence). This CDR3 is 15 amino acids long. CDR3 sequence (DNA): TGTGCCAGTAGTATTTGGGACGGAACAAACTATGGCTACACCTTC. Amino acids: CASSIWDGTNYGYTF.

In DNA, the CDR3 is TGTGCCAGCTCACCACGGGGGCCCGCAACTAATGAAAAACTGTTTTTT. Translating gives CASSPRGPATNEKLFF. V usage is TRBV18 and J usage is TRBJ1-4, with D possibly being TRBD1 (6 bases). V lost 1 base and J lost 0, with 9 bases in between. In germline, CDR1 is KGHSH, CDR2 LQKENI. The CDR3 has 16 amino acids.

The rearrangement joins TRBV2 to TRBJ1-5; D may be TRBD1 (5 bases). The CDR3 extends over 15 amino acids. Germline V gene sequence: CDR1 SNHLY, CDR2 FYNNEI. V dropped 7 bases and J dropped 6 bases, with 19 bases sitting between them. The CDR3 DNA sequence: TGTGCCAGCACCGGAGGGGCCCCTGGGAGTCAGCCCCAGCATTTT. This codes for CASTGGAPGSQPQHF. Filled out from reference TRBV2 and TRBJ1-5, the complete variable domain reads EPEVTQTPSHQVTQMGQEVILRCVPISNHLYFYWYRQILGQKVEFLVSFYNNEISEKSEIFDDQFSVERPDGSNFTLKIRSTKLEDSAMYFCASTGGAPGSQPQHFGDGTRLSIL.

The chain combines TRBV6-5 with TRBJ2-1; D remains unclear. The CDR3 covers 14 residues. Germline assignment: CDR1 MNHEY and CDR2 SVGAGI. Between the trimmed V and J ends, which lost 5 bases and 4 bases, there was a span of 12 bases. CDR3: CASSNRESYNEQFF. The CDR3 DNA is TGTGCCAGCAGTAATAGAGAATCTTACAATGAGCAGTTCTTC.